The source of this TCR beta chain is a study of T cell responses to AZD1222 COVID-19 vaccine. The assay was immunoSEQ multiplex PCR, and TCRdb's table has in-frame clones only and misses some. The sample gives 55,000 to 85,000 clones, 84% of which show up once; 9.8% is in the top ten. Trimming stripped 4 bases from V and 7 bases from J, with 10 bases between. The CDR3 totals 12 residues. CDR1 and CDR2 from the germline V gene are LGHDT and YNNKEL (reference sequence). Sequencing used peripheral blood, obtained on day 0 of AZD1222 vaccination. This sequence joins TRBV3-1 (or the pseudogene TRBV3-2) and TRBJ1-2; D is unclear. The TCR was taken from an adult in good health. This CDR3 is CASSLLLSGYTF. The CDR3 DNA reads TGTGCCAGCAGCCTGCTTTTAAGTGGCTACACCTTC.